The clone carrying this T cell receptor (beta chain) was seen ten or more times. The data originate from a study of T-cell reconstitution after alpha-beta-depleted transplantation in children. The library targeted TCRbeta and was prepared with unique molecular identifiers. A single record per CDR3 protein comes from TCRdb applying MiXCR to the PCR reads. The sample holds approximately 120,000 distinct CDR3 sequences; approximately 8.7% are singletons and the top ten take about 25%. The CDR3 extends over 15 amino acids. V dropped 5 bases and J dropped 5 bases, with 15 bases sitting between them. This chain connects TRBV12-3 or TRBV12-4 to TRBJ1-4; D remains ambiguous. This receptor was obtained from a girl in the first two years of life who had a stem cell transplant for combined immunodeficiency, so the T cells may come from the graft donor. Sequenced here: PBMCs, mostly from graft donor cells, sampled 180 days after TCRalphabeta/CD19-depleted stem cell transplant. The CDR3 reads CASSLVWGLNEKLFF. In DNA form, the CDR3 reads TGTGCCAGCAGTCTAGTATGGGGTCTCAATGAAAAACTGTTTTTT.